The 28 T cell receptor beta chains in this list originate from one sample, sequenced in a study of T cells in localized non-small cell lung cancer. Data came from immunoSEQ multiplex PCR; TCRdb stores just in-frame clones and leaves some out. The sample has 1,500 to 2,000 clones; around 28% are singletons. The sequences come from normal lung tissue next to the tumor, collected before any cancer treatment. Receptors were obtained from a male donor aged 60 or over with stage I squamous cell lung carcinoma.

This clone was seen only a few times. V and J are TRBV30 and TRBJ1-2; D not certain. Trimming removed 1 base from V and 0 bases from J, with 3 bases in between. Germline-derived CDR1 and CDR2 are GTSNPN and SVGIG (reference sequence). The CDR3 consists of 12 residues. DNA of the CDR3: TGTGCCTGGAGTGGCCCTAACTATGGCTACACCTTC. Translation gives CAWSGPNYGYTF.

The chain uses TRBV6-8 and TRBJ2-1; 10 bases align to TRBD2. The CDR3 runs to 13 residues. The V gene end was trimmed by 11 bases and the J gene end by 5 bases; junction bases not matched to a gene: 6. Germline-derived CDR1 and CDR2 are MNHGY and SAAAGT. The CDR3 DNA reads TGTGCCTCTGGCCTAGCGGGAGACAATGAGCAGTTCTTC. Its translation is CASGLAGDNEQFF.

This clone appeared a few times. The genes are TRBV15 and TRBJ2-1; 14 positions match TRBD2. The trim removed 4 bases at V and 0 bases at J, leaving 17 bases unmatched. The CDR3 contains 22 residues. Germline CDR1 reads LNHNV; CDR2 reads YYDKDF (reference sequence). The CDR3 sequence: CATSIRGLAGERALSSYNEQFF. The CDR3 nucleotides are TGTGCCACCAGCATACGGGGACTAGCGGGAGAAAGAGCTTTGAGCTCCTACAATGAGCAGTTCTTC.

The rearrangement links TRBV28 to TRBJ2-6, with 8 bases identical to TRBD1. This CDR3 is built from 18 residues. Germline CDR1 MDHEN, CDR2 SYDVKM. V trimming: 5 bases; J trimming: 2 bases; junction bases outside the gene matches: 11. The CDR3 sequence is CASSRRQGLGPGANVLTF. CDR3 in DNA: TGTGCCAGCAGTCGCCGACAGGGGTTGGGACCTGGGGCCAACGTCCTGACTTTC.

By share, this clone counts as medium-sized. The V gene is TRBV11-3, the J gene TRBJ2-5; no definite D call. V was shortened by 3 bases and J by 4 bases, with 15 bases between the two germline ends. This CDR3 is built from 15 residues. Germline V gene lookup returns CDR1 SGHNT and CDR2 YENEEA. The CDR3 nucleotides are TGTGCCAGCAGCTTGTTTATGGGCCTAGGAGAGACCCAGTACTTC. Its translation: CASSLFMGLGETQYF. Full variable domain (outside the CDR3, taken from reference TRBV11-3 and TRBJ2-5): EAGVVQSPRYKIIEKKQPVAFWCNPISGHNTLYWYLQNLGQGPELLIRYENEEAVDDSQLPKDRFSAERLKGVDSTLKIQPAELGDSAVYLCASSLFMGLGETQYFGPGTRLLVL.

V is TRBV6-8 and J is TRBJ1-2; D remains unclear. The V gene lost 2 bases and the J gene lost 2 bases, with 12 bases spanning the gap. CDR1 and CDR2 from the germline V gene are MNHGY and SAAAGT. The CDR3 runs to 15 residues. Here the CDR3 DNA reads TGTGCCAGCAGTTACAGCGGTTCTGCGAACTATGGCTACACCTTC. Protein sequence: CASSYSGSANYGYTF.

Judged by abundance, this clone is medium-sized (0.01 to 0.1%). The J gene is TRBJ2-7, the V gene TRBV6-8; D assignment may be TRBD1 or TRBD2 (5 bases each). The length of the CDR3 is 13 residues. In germline, CDR1 is MNHGY, CDR2 SAAAGT. Trimming took 10 bases from V and 2 from J, leaving 15 bases between them. In DNA form, the CDR3 reads TGTGCCATCTCCCGGGACCTTACCTACGAGCAGTACTTC. The encoded protein is CAISRDLTYEQYF.

This chain joins TRBV4-1 and TRBJ2-2; possible D gene TRBD2, 6 bases. Trimming stripped 0 bases from V and 6 bases from J, with 11 bases between. The CDR3 covers 15 residues. Germline-derived CDR1 and CDR2 are MGHRA and YSYEKL. CDR3 residues: CASSQDYGTPGELFF. For the CDR3, the DNA is TGCGCCAGCAGCCAAGATTACGGGACTCCCGGGGAGCTGTTTTTT.

This chain links TRBV6-8 with TRBJ2-5, with 12 bases that match TRBD1. Germline assignment: CDR1 MNHGY and CDR2 SAAAGT. Germline trimming cut 10 bases from V and 4 bases from J; bases unmatched to any gene: 7. The CDR3 is 14 residues long. The CDR3 here is CAIRGTGGVETQYF. The CDR3 DNA reads TGTGCCATCAGGGGGACAGGGGGCGTAGAGACCCAGTACTTC.

This clone has only one observation. This sequence joins TRBV5-1 and TRBJ2-1, with D tentatively TRBD1 (5 bases). Germline loops: CDR1 SGHRS, CDR2 YFSETQ. The CDR3 has 16 residues. V lost 0 bases and J lost 0, with 10 bases in between. The CDR3 bases are TGCGCCAGCAGCTTGGAAGGGGAAAGCTCCTACAATGAGCAGTTCTTC. As protein: CASSLEGESSYNEQFF.

The chain recombines TRBV10-3 with TRBJ2-1; unclear D gene. V was cut by 0 bases and J by 2 bases, with 11 bases left in between. This CDR3 has 16 amino acids. Germline loops: CDR1 ENHRY, CDR2 SYGVKD. CDR3 in amino acids: CAISESGQNPYNEQFF. CDR3 sequence (DNA): TGTGCCATCAGTGAGTCAGGGCAGAACCCCTACAATGAGCAGTTCTTC.

The gene calls are TRBV9 and TRBJ2-2; D might be TRBD1 or TRBD2, each matching 5 bases. The germline V gene has CDR1 SGDLS and CDR2 YYNGEE. The ends were cut back, 4 bases at V and 7 bases at J, with 17 bases in the middle. The CDR3 runs 15 residues. The CDR3 region is CASSPPGTPNGELFF. The DNA for the CDR3 is TGTGCCAGCAGCCCGCCCGGGACGCCAAACGGGGAGCTGTTTTTT.

The chain is built from TRBV19 and TRBJ2-1; a possible D gene is TRBD2 (5 bases). The germline V gene encodes CDR1 LNHDA and CDR2 SQIVND (reference sequence). Between the trimmed V and J ends, which lost 1 base and 8 bases, there was a span of 12 bases. The CDR3 runs 14 residues. CDR3 DNA: TGTGCCAGTAGTATAGGATCCGGGGTCGATGAGCAGTTCTTC. Protein sequence: CASSIGSGVDEQFF.

This clone was recorded a few times. The chain joins TRBV19 to TRBJ1-1; D perhaps matches TRBD1 (6 bases). The CDR3 spans 13 residues. The germline gives CDR1 LNHDA, CDR2 SQIVND (reference sequence). The germline V and J ends were trimmed by 8 bases and 0 bases, with 10 bases remaining between them. In nucleotides, the CDR3 is TGTGCCAGTTCCGACAGGCTGAACACTGAAGCTTTCTTT. It is translated as CASSDRLNTEAFF. Full variable domain (remainder filled in from reference TRBV19 and TRBJ1-1): DGGITQSPKYLFRKEGQNVTLSCEQNLNHDAMYWYRQDPGQGLRLIYYSQIVNDFQKGDIAEGYSVSREKKESFPLTVTSAQKNPTAFYLCASSDRLNTEAFFGQGTRLTVV.

This chain uses TRBV19 with TRBJ2-1; 9 positions match TRBD2. The CDR3 extends over 13 amino acids. The J segment lost 9 bases and the V segment lost 3 bases, leaving 3 bases of the junction unmatched. Germline CDR1 and CDR2: LNHDA and SQIVND (reference sequence). The CDR3 loop is CASSILAGTEQFF. Here the CDR3 DNA reads TGTGCCAGTAGTATTCTAGCGGGAACTGAGCAGTTCTTC. The full variable domain, completed using reference TRBV19 and TRBJ2-1, is DGGITQSPKYLFRKEGQNVTLSCEQNLNHDAMYWYRQDPGQGLRLIYYSQIVNDFQKGDIAEGYSVSREKKESFPLTVTSAQKNPTAFYLCASSILAGTEQFFGPGTRLTVL.

This chain uses TRBV19 with TRBJ1-5; D is unclear. This CDR3 region has 14 residues. The V and J ends lost 3 bases and 0 bases respectively, with 6 bases between them. Germline V lookup: CDR1 LNHDA, CDR2 SQIVND (reference sequence). The CDR3 region is CASSIYDSNQPQHF. In nucleotides, the CDR3 is TGTGCCAGTAGTATCTATGATAGCAATCAGCCCCAGCATTTT. The full variable domain, in which reference TRBV19 and TRBJ1-5 provide the parts outside the CDR3, is DGGITQSPKYLFRKEGQNVTLSCEQNLNHDAMYWYRQDPGQGLRLIYYSQIVNDFQKGDIAEGYSVSREKKESFPLTVTSAQKNPTAFYLCASSIYDSNQPQHFGDGTRLSIL.

V is TRBV19 and J is TRBJ1-1; 8 positions agree with TRBD1. There are 14 residues in the CDR3. Germline assignment: CDR1 LNHDA and CDR2 SQIVND (reference sequence). V shed 6 bases, J shed 5 bases, and the junction held 8 bases outside the gene matches. The chain's CDR3 is CASSTNRGRTEAFF. CDR3 coding DNA: TGTGCCAGTAGCACTAACAGGGGGAGGACTGAAGCTTTCTTT.

V usage is TRBV19 and J usage is TRBJ2-7, with a tentative D call TRBD2 (6 bases). The CDR3 runs to 13 residues. The germline V gene encodes CDR1 LNHDA and CDR2 SQIVND (reference sequence). V was trimmed by 5 bases and J by 4 bases, leaving 12 bases between them. CDR3: CASSPGLPYEQYV. The CDR3 DNA reads TGTGCCAGTAGTCCGGGACTCCCGTACGAGCAGTACGTC.

Sample share makes this clone medium-sized (0.01 to 0.1%). The chain employs TRBV11-3 and TRBJ2-7; 8 bases are shared with TRBD2. Per germline, CDR1 SGHNT and CDR2 YENEEA. The V gene end was trimmed by 3 bases and the J gene end by 4 bases; junction bases not matched to a gene: 8. The CDR3 length is 15 residues. CDR3 loop: CASSLSGSSGYEQYV. The CDR3 nucleotides read TGTGCCAGCAGCTTGAGCGGGAGTAGTGGGTACGAGCAGTACGTC.

The rearrangement links TRBV5-1 to TRBJ1-5; 7 nucleotides align to TRBD1. CDR3 length: 15 amino acids. J gave up 3 bases and V 1 base, and 4 bases lay outside the gene matches. CDR1 and CDR2 (germline): SGHRS, YFSETQ. The CDR3 DNA sequence: TGCGCCAGCAGCTTGTCGGGACAGATCAATCAGCCCCAGCATTTT. It codes for CASSLSGQINQPQHF.

The chain has TRBV5-1 and TRBJ2-2, with 9 nucleotides matching TRBD2. The V gene's germline CDR1 is SGHRS and CDR2 YFSETQ. CDR3 length: 16 residues. J was trimmed by 3 bases and V by 1 base; bases with no gene match: 4. In DNA, the CDR3 is TGCGCCAGCAGCTTGATAGCGGGAGCGGACACCGGGGAGCTGTTTTTT. Translating it yields CASSLIAGADTGELFF.

V and J are TRBV19 and TRBJ1-3; the D is unclear. CDR1 LNHDA and CDR2 SQIVND come from the germline V gene (reference sequence). Trimming removed 0 bases from V and 5 bases from J, with 11 bases in between. The CDR3 runs 15 residues. The CDR3 protein is CASSIDPGPRNTIYF. CDR3 nucleotides: TGTGCCAGTAGTATAGATCCTGGCCCCAGAAACACCATATATTTT.

By its share, this clone is large. V gene TRBV25-1 combines with J gene TRBJ2-5; 9 positions match TRBD1. CDR1 is MGHDK and CDR2 is SYGVNS in the germline V gene. This CDR3 spans 16 amino acids. The J segment lost 5 bases and the V segment lost 3 bases, leaving 10 bases of the junction unmatched. The CDR3 bases are TGTGCCAGCAGTGAGGGGACAGGGAGGGAGTGGGAGACCCAGTACTTC. It is translated as CASSEGTGREWETQYF.

The V gene is TRBV30, the J gene TRBJ2-7, with 11 bases lining up with TRBD2. CDR1 and CDR2 from the germline V gene are GTSNPN and SVGIG (reference sequence). The CDR3 sequence is 13 residues long. After removal of 1 base from V and 7 bases from J, the junction contained 3 bases not matched to a gene. CDR3 DNA sequence: TGTGCCTGGAGTGGGACTAGCGGGTCTGAGCAGTACTTC. Translation gives CAWSGTSGSEQYF.

The chain combines TRBV9 with TRBJ2-1; 9 nucleotides agree with TRBD2. This CDR3 is 15 amino acids long. With V trimmed by 5 bases and J by 9 bases, 12 bases remained unmatched. Germline V gene lookup returns CDR1 SGDLS and CDR2 YYNGEE. CDR3 in amino acids: CASSAISGSVGEQFF. For the CDR3, the DNA is TGTGCCAGCAGTGCAATTAGCGGGAGCGTTGGTGAGCAGTTCTTC.

This chain joins TRBV6-8 and TRBJ2-5; 11 positions agree with TRBD2. This CDR3 is 14 amino acids long. Germline V lookup: CDR1 MNHGY, CDR2 SAAAGT. With 10 bases clipped from V and 2 bases from J, the junction kept 6 bases outside the gene matches. CDR3: CAIRGTSGQETQYF. The CDR3 DNA sequence: TGTGCCATCAGGGGGACTAGCGGACAAGAGACCCAGTACTTC.

This rearrangement joins TRBV18 to TRBJ2-1; 12 nucleotides agree with TRBD2. The CDR3 extends over 20 amino acids. Germline CDR1 KGHSH, CDR2 LQKENI. Trimming took 3 bases from V and 1 from J; bases not matched to a gene: 13. Here the CDR3 DNA reads TGTGCCAGCTCACCTCTCTTCCCTAGCGGGAGGGAAGAGTCCTACAATGAGCAGTTCTTC. Its translation is CASSPLFPSGREESYNEQFF.

V gene TRBV19 combines with J gene TRBJ2-5, with a possible D match to TRBD1 (6 bases). V was pared by 6 bases and J by 1 base, with 18 bases between. From germline, CDR1 is LNHDA and CDR2 SQIVND (reference sequence). The length of the CDR3 is 16 residues. CDR3 nucleotide sequence: TGTGCCAGTAGCAACTCCGTAAGACAGGCCCAAGAGACCCAGTACTTC. This encodes CASSNSVRQAQETQYF.